The 17 T cell receptor beta chains below all came from one sample that was sequenced in a study of blood T cell repertoires in COVID-19. The method was immunoSEQ multiplex PCR; TCRdb's version includes in-frame clones alone and lacks a portion of them. In the table there are about 220,000 clones, under 90% of which are singletons. Sequenced material: PBMCs or T cells enriched from blood (not recorded which). These receptors all come from a woman between 55 and 75 years old who had recovered from COVID-19.

The CDR3 sequence: CASSPDVLAKNIQYF. The CDR3 DNA reads as TGTGCCAGCTCACCAGATGTACTAGCCAAAAACATTCAGTACTTC. The V call is TRBV18, the J call TRBJ2-4, with no clear D. Germline V gives CDR1 KGHSH, CDR2 LQKENI. CDR3 size: 15 residues. The V end lost 2 bases, the J end lost 0 bases, and 8 bases lay between the germline ends.

V is TRBV19 and J is TRBJ1-1, with TRBD1 identical over 7 bases. The CDR3 length is 14 residues. V gave up 11 bases and J gave up 10 bases; unmatched junction bases: 19. From germline, CDR1 is LNHDA and CDR2 SQIVND (reference sequence). In DNA, the CDR3 is TGTGCCCGGCAAACCGAACTAAGACAGGGTGTAGCTTTCTTT. Translated: CARQTELRQGVAFF.

J is TRBJ2-3 and V is TRBV3-1 (or the pseudogene TRBV3-2); D uncertain. CDR3 length: 13 amino acids. Trimming removed 2 bases from V and 6 bases from J, with 9 bases in between. Germline V gene sequence: CDR1 LGHDT, CDR2 YNNKEL (reference sequence). The CDR3 DNA reads TGTGCCAGCAGCCAACCGAGCTTGGATACGCAGTATTTT. It codes for CASSQPSLDTQYF.

The V and J genes are TRBV2 and TRBJ2-5; 12 bases match TRBD1. Germline CDR1 is SNHLY and CDR2 is FYNNEI. V was pared by 5 bases and J by 9 bases, with 10 bases of the junction left unmatched. This CDR3 has 15 residues. CDR3 amino acids: CASSSGTGGSFPQYF. The CDR3 nucleotides are TGTGCCAGCAGTTCTGGGACAGGGGGCAGCTTTCCCCAGTACTTC.

The V and J genes are TRBV7-9 and TRBJ2-5; 9 bases map to TRBD2. Looked up from germline, CDR1 is SEHNR and CDR2 is FQNEAQ (reference sequence). The CDR3 extends over 13 amino acids. J was trimmed by 4 bases and V by 4 bases; bases with no gene match: 1. CDR3 sequence (DNA): TGTGCCAGCAGCTCGCGGGGGGGAGAGACCCAGTACTTC. This codes for CASSSRGGETQYF.

This chain uses TRBV7-2 with TRBJ1-4; D gene unclear. The CDR3 length is 15 residues. Deletions cut 1 base from V and 4 bases from J, with 10 bases between. Germline V lookup: CDR1 SGHTA, CDR2 FQGNSA. Here the CDR3 DNA reads TGTGCCAGCAGCTTAGGAGTCGGTCGTAATGAAAAACTGTTTTTT. This encodes CASSLGVGRNEKLFF.

The CDR3 loop reads CSVEEKSPYEQYF. Written as DNA, the CDR3 is TGCAGCGTTGAAGAAAAGAGCCCCTACGAGCAGTACTTC. The chain links TRBV29-1 to TRBJ2-7; D gene uncertain. Trimming stripped 0 bases from V and 2 bases from J, with 8 bases between. Germline V gene data show CDR1 as SQVTM and CDR2 as ANQGSEA. CDR3 length: 13 amino acids.

The chain combines TRBV14 with TRBJ1-6, with 10 bases lining up with TRBD1. This CDR3 has 13 amino acids. J lost 10 bases, V lost 4 bases, and 1 base had no gene match. CDR1 SGHDN and CDR2 FVKESK come from the germline V gene. In DNA form, the CDR3 reads TGTGCCAGCAGCCGGGACAGGGGCTCACCCCTCCACTTT. Its protein product is CASSRDRGSPLHF.

The rearrangement uses TRBV7-2 and TRBJ2-6; D call uncertain. Germline V CDR1 and CDR2: SGHTA, FQGNSA. CDR3 length: 14 residues. With 6 bases removed from V and 0 bases from J, the gap between germline ends came to 6 bases. The CDR3 spells CASSPNSGANVLTF. CDR3 coding DNA: TGTGCCAGCAGTCCTAACTCTGGGGCCAACGTCCTGACTTTC. Complete variable domain (other parts from reference TRBV7-2 and TRBJ2-6): GAGVSQSPSNKVTEKGKDVELRCDPISGHTALYWYRQSLGQGLEFLIYFQGNSAPDKSGLPSDRFSAERTGGSVSTLTIQRTQQEDSAVYLCASSPNSGANVLTFGAGSRLTVL.

The rearrangement uses TRBV12-3 or TRBV12-4 and TRBJ1-2; D is possibly TRBD1 (5 bases). V was pared by 5 bases and J by 4 bases, with 8 bases between. The CDR3 has 12 amino acids. The CDR3 DNA reads TGTGCCAGCAGTCAGGGCCCCTATGGCTACACCTTC. This sequence encodes CASSQGPYGYTF.

V usage is TRBV3-1 (or the pseudogene TRBV3-2) and J usage is TRBJ1-3, with D possibly matching TRBD1 (5 bases). CDR1 LGHDT and CDR2 YNNKEL come from the germline V gene (reference sequence). This CDR3 contains 16 residues. V lost 3 bases to trimming and J lost 0 bases, with 12 bases between them. The CDR3 here is CASSQVDSFSGNTIYF. CDR3 DNA sequence: TGTGCCAGCAGCCAGGTTGACAGTTTCTCTGGAAACACCATATATTTT.

The chain is built from TRBV7-9 and TRBJ2-2; D possibly corresponds to TRBD2 (5 bases). Germline CDR1 reads SEHNR; CDR2 reads FQNEAQ (reference sequence). V shed 1 base and J shed 1 base, with 7 bases lying between them. There are 15 residues in the CDR3. CDR3: CASSLGTLNTGELFF. CDR3 nucleotides: TGTGCCAGCAGCTTAGGGACTCTGAACACCGGGGAGCTGTTTTTT.

This clone was seen a few times. The rearrangement joins TRBV7-9 to TRBJ1-5, with a tentative D call TRBD1 (5 bases). Germline values: CDR1 SEHNR, CDR2 FQNEAQ (reference sequence). V lost 7 bases, J lost 5 bases, and 15 bases lay in between. This CDR3 has 14 amino acids. CDR3 sequence reads: CASTSQDTHQPQHF. DNA for the CDR3: TGTGCCAGCACCAGTCAGGACACCCATCAGCCCCAGCATTTT.

J is TRBJ2-3 and V is TRBV10-3, with TRBD2 matching 7 bases. V was clipped by 6 bases and J by 2 bases; unmatched bases: 11. The CDR3 spans 16 residues. The germline V gene encodes CDR1 ENHRY and CDR2 SYGVKD. The chain's CDR3 is CAISEGRAGYTDTQYF. The CDR3 DNA reads TGTGCCATCAGCGAGGGACGAGCGGGGTACACAGATACGCAGTATTTT.

This clone was picked up a small number of times. The chain employs TRBV5-1 and TRBJ2-2; the match to TRBD2 covers 16 bases. The CDR3 length is 20 residues. Germline V gene sequence: CDR1 SGHRS, CDR2 YFSETQ. Unmatched junction bases numbered 13, after V lost 4 bases and J lost 4 bases. The CDR3 sequence: CASSPGTSGRANAGTGELFF. CDR3 DNA sequence: TGCGCCAGCAGCCCAGGGACTAGCGGGAGGGCCAATGCAGGCACCGGGGAGCTGTTTTTT. Combining the CDR3 with reference TRBV5-1 and TRBJ2-2 gives the whole variable domain KAGVTQTPRYLIKTRGQQVTLSCSPISGHRSVSWYQQTPGQGLQFLFEYFSETQRNKGNFPGRFSGRQFSNSRSEMNVSTLELGDSALYLCASSPGTSGRANAGTGELFFGEGSRLTVL.

V usage is TRBV5-6 and J usage is TRBJ2-7, with TRBD2 matching 10 bases. V shed 0 bases, J shed 3 bases, and the junction held 3 bases outside the gene matches. The CDR3 has 15 amino acids. Germline CDR1 and CDR2: SGHDT and YYEEEE. In DNA form, the CDR3 reads TGTGCCAGCAGCTTGGGGACTAGCGGATACTACGAGCAGTACTTC. Its protein is CASSLGTSGYYEQYF.

The V and J genes are TRBV2 and TRBJ1-5; D not certain. Trimming took off 3 bases at V and 4 bases at J, with 7 bases between the two ends. The germline gives CDR1 SNHLY, CDR2 FYNNEI. The CDR3 totals 13 residues. CDR3 sequence reads: CASSDGGNQPQHF. The CDR3 DNA sequence: TGTGCCAGCAGTGACGGAGGGAATCAGCCCCAGCATTTT.